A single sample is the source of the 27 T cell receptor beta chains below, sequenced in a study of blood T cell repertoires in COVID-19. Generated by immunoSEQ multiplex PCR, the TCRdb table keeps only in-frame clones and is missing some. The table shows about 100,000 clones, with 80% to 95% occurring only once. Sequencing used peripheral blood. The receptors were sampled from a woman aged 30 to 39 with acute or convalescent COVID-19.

The CDR3 protein is CASSPLEGYEQYF. The CDR3, as DNA: TGTGCCAGCAGTCCCCTCGAGGGCTACGAGCAGTACTTC. The genes are TRBV12-3 or TRBV12-4 and TRBJ2-7, with D maybe TRBD2 (5 bases). The V and J ends lost 5 bases and 3 bases respectively, with 11 bases between them. This CDR3 has 13 amino acids.

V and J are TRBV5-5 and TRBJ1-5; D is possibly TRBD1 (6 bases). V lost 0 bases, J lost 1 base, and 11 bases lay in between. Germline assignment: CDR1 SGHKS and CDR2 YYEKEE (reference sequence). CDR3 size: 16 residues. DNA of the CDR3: TGTGCCAGCAGCTTGGGGGGACACCTGAGCAATCAGCCCCAGCATTTT. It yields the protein CASSLGGHLSNQPQHF.

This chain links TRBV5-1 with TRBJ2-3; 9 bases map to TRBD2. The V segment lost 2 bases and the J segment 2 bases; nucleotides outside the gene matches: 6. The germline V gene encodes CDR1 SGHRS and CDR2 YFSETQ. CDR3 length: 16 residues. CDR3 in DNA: TGCGCCAGCAGCTTAGCGGGGGGCACAAACACAGATACGCAGTATTTT. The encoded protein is CASSLAGGTNTDTQYF.

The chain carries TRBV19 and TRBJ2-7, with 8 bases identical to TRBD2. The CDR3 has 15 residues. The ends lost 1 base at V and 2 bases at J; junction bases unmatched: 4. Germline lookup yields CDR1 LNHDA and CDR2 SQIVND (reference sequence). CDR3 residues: CASSIGGSGAYEQYF. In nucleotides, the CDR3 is TGTGCCAGTAGTATAGGGGGTAGCGGGGCCTACGAGCAGTACTTC.

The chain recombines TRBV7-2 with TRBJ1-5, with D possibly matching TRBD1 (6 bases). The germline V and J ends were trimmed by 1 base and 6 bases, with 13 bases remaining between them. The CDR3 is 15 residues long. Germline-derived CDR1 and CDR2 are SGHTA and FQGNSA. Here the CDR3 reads CASSLDTGGGQPQHF. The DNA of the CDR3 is TGTGCCAGCAGCTTAGACACTGGGGGCGGTCAGCCCCAGCATTTT. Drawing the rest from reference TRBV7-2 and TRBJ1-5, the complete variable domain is GAGVSQSPSNKVTEKGKDVELRCDPISGHTALYWYRQSLGQGLEFLIYFQGNSAPDKSGLPSDRFSAERTGGSVSTLTIQRTQQEDSAVYLCASSLDTGGGQPQHFGDGTRLSIL.

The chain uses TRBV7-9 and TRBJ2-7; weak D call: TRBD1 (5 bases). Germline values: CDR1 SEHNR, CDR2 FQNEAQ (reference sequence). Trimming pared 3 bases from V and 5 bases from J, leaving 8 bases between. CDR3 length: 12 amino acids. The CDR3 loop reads CASSLDMNEQYF. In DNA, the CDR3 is TGTGCCAGCAGCTTGGACATGAACGAGCAGTACTTC. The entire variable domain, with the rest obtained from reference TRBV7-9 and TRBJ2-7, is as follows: DTGVSQNPRHKITKRGQNVTFRCDPISEHNRLYWYRQTLGQGPEFLTYFQNEAQLEKSRLLSDRFSAERPKGSFSTLEIQRTEQGDSAMYLCASSLDMNEQYFGPGTRLTVT.

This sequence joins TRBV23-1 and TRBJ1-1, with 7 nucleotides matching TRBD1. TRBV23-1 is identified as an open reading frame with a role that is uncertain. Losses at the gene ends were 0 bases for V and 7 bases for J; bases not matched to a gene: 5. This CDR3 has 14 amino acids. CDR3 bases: TGCGCCAGCAGTCAATCGGGACAGCCCGATGAAGCTTTCTTT. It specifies CASSQSGQPDEAFF.

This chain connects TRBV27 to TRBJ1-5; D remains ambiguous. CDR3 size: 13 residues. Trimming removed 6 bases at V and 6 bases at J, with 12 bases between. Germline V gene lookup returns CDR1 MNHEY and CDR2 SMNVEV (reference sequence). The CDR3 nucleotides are TGTGCCAGCAGGGATCTTGAGGGTCAGCCCCAGCATTTT. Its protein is CASRDLEGQPQHF.

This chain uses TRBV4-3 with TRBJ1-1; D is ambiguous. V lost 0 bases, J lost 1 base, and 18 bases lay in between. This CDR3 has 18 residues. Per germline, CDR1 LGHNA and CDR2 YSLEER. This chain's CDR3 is CASSQDLPSQARNTEAFF. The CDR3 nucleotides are TGCGCCAGCAGCCAAGATCTGCCCTCCCAGGCAAGGAACACTGAAGCTTTCTTT.

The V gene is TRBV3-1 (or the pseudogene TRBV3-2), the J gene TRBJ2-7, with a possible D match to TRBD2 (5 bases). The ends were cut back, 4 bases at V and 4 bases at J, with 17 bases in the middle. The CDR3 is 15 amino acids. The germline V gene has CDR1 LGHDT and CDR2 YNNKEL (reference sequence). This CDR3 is CASSRTAYRTYEQYF. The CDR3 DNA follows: TGTGCCAGCAGCCGAACGGCTTATAGGACTTACGAGCAGTACTTC.

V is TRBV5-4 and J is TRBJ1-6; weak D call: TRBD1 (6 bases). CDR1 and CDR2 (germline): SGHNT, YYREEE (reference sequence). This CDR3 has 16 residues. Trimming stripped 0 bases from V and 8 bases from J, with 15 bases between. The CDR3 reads CASSLGGRFQDSPLHF. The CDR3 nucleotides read TGTGCCAGCAGCTTGGGGGGGCGCTTCCAAGATTCACCCCTCCACTTT. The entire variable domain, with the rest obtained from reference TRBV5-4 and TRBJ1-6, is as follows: ETGVTQSPTHLIKTRGQQVTLRCSSQSGHNTVSWYQQALGQGPQFIFQYYREEENGRGNFPPRFSGLQFPNYSSELNVNALELDDSALYLCASSLGGRFQDSPLHFGNGTRLTVT.

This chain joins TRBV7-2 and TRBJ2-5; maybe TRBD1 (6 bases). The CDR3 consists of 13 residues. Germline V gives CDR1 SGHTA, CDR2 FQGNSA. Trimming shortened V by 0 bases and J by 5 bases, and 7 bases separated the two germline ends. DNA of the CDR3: TGTGCCAGCAGCTTAGCGCAGGGGGAGACCCAGTACTTC. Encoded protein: CASSLAQGETQYF. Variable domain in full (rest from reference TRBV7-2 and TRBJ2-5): GAGVSQSPSNKVTEKGKDVELRCDPISGHTALYWYRQSLGQGLEFLIYFQGNSAPDKSGLPSDRFSAERTGGSVSTLTIQRTQQEDSAVYLCASSLAQGETQYFGPGTRLLVL.

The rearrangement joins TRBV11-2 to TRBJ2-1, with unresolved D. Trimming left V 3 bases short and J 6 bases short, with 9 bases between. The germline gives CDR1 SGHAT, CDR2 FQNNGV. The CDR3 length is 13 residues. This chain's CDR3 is CASSFAPSNEQFF. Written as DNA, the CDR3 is TGTGCCAGCAGCTTCGCCCCCAGCAATGAGCAGTTCTTC.

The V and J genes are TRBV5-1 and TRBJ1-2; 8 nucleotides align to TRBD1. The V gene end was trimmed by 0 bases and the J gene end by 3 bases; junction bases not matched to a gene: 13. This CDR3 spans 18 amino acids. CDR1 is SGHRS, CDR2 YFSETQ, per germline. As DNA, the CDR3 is TGCGCCAGCAGCTTGGACCGGGACAGGTCAGGGATTGACTATGGCTACACCTTC. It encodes CASSLDRDRSGIDYGYTF.

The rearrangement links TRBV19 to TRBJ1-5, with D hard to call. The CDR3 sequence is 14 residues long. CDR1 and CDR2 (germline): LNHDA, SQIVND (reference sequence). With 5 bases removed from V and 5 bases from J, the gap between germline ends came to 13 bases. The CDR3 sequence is CASSGGDGDQPQHF. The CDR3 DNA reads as TGTGCCAGTAGTGGCGGGGATGGGGATCAGCCCCAGCATTTT.

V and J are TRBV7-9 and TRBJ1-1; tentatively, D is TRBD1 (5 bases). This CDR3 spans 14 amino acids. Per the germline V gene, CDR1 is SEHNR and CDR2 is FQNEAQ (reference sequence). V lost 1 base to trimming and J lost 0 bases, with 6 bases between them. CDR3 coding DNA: TGTGCCAGCAGCTTAGGACAGATGAACACTGAAGCTTTCTTT. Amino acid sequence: CASSLGQMNTEAFF. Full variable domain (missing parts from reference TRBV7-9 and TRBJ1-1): DTGVSQNPRHKITKRGQNVTFRCDPISEHNRLYWYRQTLGQGPEFLTYFQNEAQLEKSRLLSDRFSAERPKGSFSTLEIQRTEQGDSAMYLCASSLGQMNTEAFFGQGTRLTVV.

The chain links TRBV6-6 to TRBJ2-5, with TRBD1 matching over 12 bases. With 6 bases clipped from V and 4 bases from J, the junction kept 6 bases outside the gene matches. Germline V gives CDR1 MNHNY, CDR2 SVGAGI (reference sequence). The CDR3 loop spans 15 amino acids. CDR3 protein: CASSSRDRGRETQYF. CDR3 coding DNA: TGTGCCAGCAGCTCCCGGGACAGGGGGCGAGAGACCCAGTACTTC.

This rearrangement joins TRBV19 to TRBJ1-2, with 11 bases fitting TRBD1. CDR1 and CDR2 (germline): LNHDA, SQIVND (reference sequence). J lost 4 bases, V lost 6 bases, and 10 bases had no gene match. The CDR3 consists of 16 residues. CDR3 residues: CASSEDRGHVVYGYTF. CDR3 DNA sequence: TGTGCCAGTAGCGAGGACAGGGGGCATGTTGTCTATGGCTACACCTTC.

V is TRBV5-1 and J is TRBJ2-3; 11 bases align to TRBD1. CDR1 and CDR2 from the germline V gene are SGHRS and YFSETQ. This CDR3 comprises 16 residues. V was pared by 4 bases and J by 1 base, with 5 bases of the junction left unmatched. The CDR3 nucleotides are TGCGCCAGCAGCAATGGGACAGGGGGTCGCACAGATACGCAGTATTTT. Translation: CASSNGTGGRTDTQYF.

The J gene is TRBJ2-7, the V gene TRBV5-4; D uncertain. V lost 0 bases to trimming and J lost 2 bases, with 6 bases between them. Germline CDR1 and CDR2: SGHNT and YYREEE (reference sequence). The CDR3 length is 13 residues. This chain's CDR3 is CASSLAGTYEQYF. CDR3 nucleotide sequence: TGTGCCAGCAGCTTGGCAGGAACCTACGAGCAGTACTTC.

CDR3 bases: TGTGCCAGCAGCTTAAAGGGGGACAGGGGGGGAGCGTCGTTCTTC. Translation gives CASSLKGDRGGASFF. The chain has TRBV7-2 and TRBJ2-1, with 11 bases that match TRBD1. V dropped 2 bases and J dropped 15; count of bases not matched to a gene: 12. The germline V gene encodes CDR1 SGHTA and CDR2 FQGNSA. The CDR3 contains 15 residues.

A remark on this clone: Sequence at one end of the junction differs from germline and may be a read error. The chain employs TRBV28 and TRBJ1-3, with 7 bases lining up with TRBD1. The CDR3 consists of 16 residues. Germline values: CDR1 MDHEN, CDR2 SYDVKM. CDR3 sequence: CASSLFGTALGNTIYF. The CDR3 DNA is TGTGCCAGCAGCTTATTCGGGACAGCCCTAGGAAACACCATATATTTT.

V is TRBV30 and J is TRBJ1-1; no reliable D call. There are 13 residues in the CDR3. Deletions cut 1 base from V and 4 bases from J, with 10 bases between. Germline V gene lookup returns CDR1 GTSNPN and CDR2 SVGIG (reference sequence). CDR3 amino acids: CAWSGGSVTEAFF. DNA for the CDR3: TGTGCCTGGAGTGGCGGGTCGGTCACTGAAGCTTTCTTT.

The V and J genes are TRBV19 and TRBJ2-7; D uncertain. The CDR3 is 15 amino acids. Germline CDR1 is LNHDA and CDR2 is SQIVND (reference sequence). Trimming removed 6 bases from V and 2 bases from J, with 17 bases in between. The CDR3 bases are TGTGCCAGTAGCCCCTTCGGGTCTCCTGCCTACGAGCAGTACTTC. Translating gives CASSPFGSPAYEQYF.

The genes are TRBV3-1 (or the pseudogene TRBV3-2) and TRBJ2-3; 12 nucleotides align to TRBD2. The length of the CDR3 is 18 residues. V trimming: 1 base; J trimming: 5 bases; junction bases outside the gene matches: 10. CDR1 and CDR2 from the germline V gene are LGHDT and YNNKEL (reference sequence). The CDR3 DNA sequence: TGTGCCAGCAGCCAAGTAGCCCGGACTAGCGGGGATCGAGATACGCAGTATTTT. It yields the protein CASSQVARTSGDRDTQYF.

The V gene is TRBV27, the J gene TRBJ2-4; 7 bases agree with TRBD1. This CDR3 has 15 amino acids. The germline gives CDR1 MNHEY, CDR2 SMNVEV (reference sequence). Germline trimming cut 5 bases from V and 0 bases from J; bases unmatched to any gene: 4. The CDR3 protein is CASSRDRLAKNIQYF. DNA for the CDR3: TGTGCCAGCAGTAGGGACAGATTAGCCAAAAACATTCAGTACTTC.

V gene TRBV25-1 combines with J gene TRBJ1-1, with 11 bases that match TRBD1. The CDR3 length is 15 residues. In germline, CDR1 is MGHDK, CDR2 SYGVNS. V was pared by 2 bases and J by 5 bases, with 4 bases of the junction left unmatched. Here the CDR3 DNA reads TGTGCCAGCAGTGAAGCCGGGACAGGGGGAACTGAAGCTTTCTTT. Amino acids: CASSEAGTGGTEAFF.